A selection of T cell receptor beta chains follows, all from one sample in a study of blood T cell repertoires in COVID-19. Here immunoSEQ multiplex PCR was the method, and the copy in TCRdb shows in-frame clones only, minus some. Found here are roughly 320,000 clones, 85% to 95% of them singletons; the top ten hold around 3.9%. The sequencing sample was made of PBMCs or T cells enriched from blood (not recorded which). The origin of the receptors is a woman between 25 and 40 years old who had been exposed to COVID-19. The CDR3 runs from the conserved cysteine through the conserved F or W. D genes are given only for firm matches. Only part of the rows carry a size: once, few, many, or a class if the clone is expanded.

abundance	v_gene	d_gene	j_gene	CDR3aa	CDR3nt
NA	TRBV27	NA	TRBJ1-5	CASSFTGTNQPQHF	TGTGCCAGCAGTTTTACAGGGACGAATCAGCCCCAGCATTTT
once	TRBV5-6	NA	TRBJ1-2	CASSLESGRYGYTF	TGTGCCAGCAGCTTGGAGTCAGGGAGGTATGGCTACACCTTC
once	TRBV5-1	TRBD1	TRBJ2-7	CASSFGTGPYEQYF	TGCGCCAGCAGCTTCGGGACAGGACCCTACGAGCAGTACTTC
NA	TRBV19	NA	TRBJ1-5	CASSIVGGNNQPQHF	TGTGCCAGTAGTATTGTAGGGGGAAACAATCAGCCCCAGCATTTT
few	TRBV5-4	TRBD2	TRBJ2-1	CASSNLAGRSYNEQFF	TGTGCCAGCAGCAATCTAGCGGGACGGAGCTACAATGAGCAGTTCTTC
NA	TRBV6-5	TRBD1	TRBJ2-5	CASSYRGTGRRETQYF	TGTGCCAGCAGTTACAGAGGGACAGGGCGCCGGGAGACCCAGTACTTC
NA	TRBV5-1	NA	TRBJ2-3	CASSYQGPSTDTQYF	TGCGCCAGCAGCTACCAGGGCCCCAGCACAGATACGCAGTATTTT
NA	TRBV6-2/TRBV6-3	TRBD1	TRBJ2-5	CASSSGQKETQYF	TGTGCCAGCAGTTCGGGACAGAAAGAGACCCAGTACTTC
NA	TRBV9	NA	TRBJ2-1	CASSAAGLYNEQFF	TGTGCCAGCAGCGCCGCGGGCCTCTACAATGAGCAGTTCTTC
NA	TRBV5-1	NA	TRBJ1-5	CASSPGHRGNQPQHF	TGCGCCAGCAGCCCGGGACATCGGGGCAATCAGCCCCAGCATTTT
once	TRBV7-9	TRBD1	TRBJ1-2	CASSLGQGAYGYTF	TGTGCCAGCAGCTTAGGCCAGGGGGCGTATGGCTACACCTTC
NA	TRBV3-1/TRBV3-2	TRBD1	TRBJ1-1	CASSQETGAAAFF	TGTGCCAGCAGCCAAGAGACAGGGGCGGCGGCTTTCTTT
NA	TRBV7-2	TRBD2	TRBJ2-1	CASSSTGGMGEQFF	TGTGCCAGCAGCTCCACGGGGGGGATGGGTGAGCAGTTCTTC
NA	TRBV2	NA	TRBJ2-7	CASRDYHYEQYF	TGTGCCAGCAGGGACTATCACTACGAGCAGTACTTC
NA	TRBV5-4	NA	TRBJ2-5	CASSLDGGTETQYF	TGTGCCAGCAGCTTGGACGGCGGGACCGAGACCCAGTACTTC
NA	TRBV4-1	NA	TRBJ2-7	CASSQGTPGGLIYEQYF	TGCGCCAGCAGCCAAGGCACTCCGGGGGGCCTAATCTACGAGCAGTACTTC
once	TRBV5-8	TRBD1	TRBJ1-1	CASSFPTGGFRTEAFF	TGTGCCAGCAGCTTCCCGACAGGGGGTTTTAGGACTGAAGCTTTCTTT
NA	TRBV6-5	NA	TRBJ1-1	CASSYNNLATEAFF	TGTGCCAGCAGTTACAACAATTTGGCCACCGAAGCTTTCTTT
NA	TRBV5-6	NA	TRBJ2-5	CASSLGVSPTKETQYF	TGTGCCAGCAGCCTCGGAGTCAGCCCTACCAAAGAGACCCAGTACTTC
NA	TRBV7-2	TRBD2	TRBJ2-3	CASSLGGLAGTDTQYF	TGTGCCAGCAGCTTAGGGGGACTAGCAGGCACAGATACGCAGTATTTT
NA	TRBV11-2	TRBD1	TRBJ2-7	CASSLGTGVYYEQYF	TGTGCCAGCAGCCTCGGGACAGGGGTTTACTACGAGCAGTACTTC
NA	TRBV2	NA	TRBJ2-2	CASSTDTGELFF	TGTGCCAGCAGTACAGACACCGGGGAGCTGTTTTTT
NA	TRBV12-3/TRBV12-4	NA	TRBJ1-2	CASSLGRGYGYTF	TGTGCCAGCAGTTTGGGCAGGGGCTATGGCTACACCTTC
NA	TRBV29-1	TRBD2	TRBJ2-3	CSVGGGGLGTDTQYF	TGCAGCGTCGGCGGGGGGGGGCTGGGCACAGATACGCAGTATTTT
few	TRBV9	NA	TRBJ1-2	CASSVDSNYGYTF	TGTGCCAGCAGCGTAGACAGTAACTATGGCTACACCTTC
once	TRBV19	TRBD2	TRBJ2-1	CASSIVGLAVNEQFF	TGTGCCAGTAGTATAGTGGGGCTAGCGGTGAATGAGCAGTTCTTC
NA	TRBV7-2	NA	TRBJ1-1	CASSLILGRVNTEAFF	TGTGCCAGCAGCTTAATTTTGGGCAGGGTGAACACTGAAGCTTTCTTT